The 3 T cell receptor beta chains in this list originate from one sample, sequenced in a study of blood T cell repertoires in COVID-19. Assay: immunoSEQ multiplex PCR; the TCRdb copy retains only in-frame clones and omits some. The table includes about 68,000 clones, approximately 92% detected once. Sequencing input: peripheral blood. The source is a human donor in a cohort sampled during active COVID-19.

The sample holds one count of this clone. The V call is TRBV11-2, the J call TRBJ1-4; possible D gene TRBD1, 5 bases. The V gene lost 5 bases and the J gene lost 8 bases, with 18 bases spanning the gap. This CDR3 has 15 amino acids. Germline V gene lookup returns CDR1 SGHAT and CDR2 FQNNGV. The chain's CDR3 is CASSPTNRWHEKLFF. The DNA of the CDR3 is TGTGCCAGCAGCCCCACAAACAGGTGGCACGAAAAACTGTTTTTT. Using reference TRBV11-2 and TRBJ1-4 for the parts outside the CDR3, the full variable domain is EAGVAQSPRYKIIEKRQSVAFWCNPISGHATLYWYQQILGQGPKLLIQFQNNGVVDDSQLPKDRFSAERLKGVDSTLKIQPAKLEDSAVYLCASSPTNRWHEKLFFGSGTQLSVL.

The chain carries TRBV6-5 and TRBJ1-4; D call uncertain. The CDR3 length is 14 residues. Trimming left V 6 bases short and J 4 bases short, with 12 bases between. The germline V gene has CDR1 MNHEY and CDR2 SVGAGI. Here the CDR3 reads CASSLEAGNEKLFF. CDR3 nucleotide sequence: TGTGCCAGCAGCCTCGAGGCCGGTAATGAAAAACTGTTTTTT.

The V gene is TRBV6-2 or TRBV6-3, the J gene TRBJ1-2; 10 bases line up with TRBD1. The trim removed 4 bases at V and 4 bases at J, leaving 6 bases unmatched. Germline CDR1 and CDR2: MNHEY and SVGEGT. This CDR3 region has 15 residues. The CDR3 protein is CASSSKGQGLYGYTF. The CDR3 nucleotides read TGTGCCAGCAGTTCGAAGGGACAGGGGCTCTATGGCTACACCTTC.